The sequence of this TCR beta chain was determined in a study of blood T cells in healthy people across ages. About the research overall: Roughly one uniquely barcoded beta molecule per two T cells was captured.

With a J-beta primer mix and a sample-barcoded 5' primer, a second PCR ran about 7 to 11 cycles. TCRdb re-called the 5' RACE reads with MiXCR, one entry per CDR3 protein. The sample has 800,000 or so distinct CDR3 sequences; around 50% are singletons. Only one count was recorded for this clonotype. The authors isolated at least 6 million PBMCs per sample. Germline V CDR1 and CDR2: SQVTM, ANQGSEA. Trimming removed 5 bases from V and 0 bases from J, with 16 bases in between. The CDR3 has 15 residues. The origin of this receptor is a man aged 80 or over in good health. The V and J genes are TRBV29-1 and TRBJ1-1; D might be TRBD1 (6 bases). Source material: blood. The CDR3 DNA reads TGCAGCGTTTTTCGCTCGGGGGGCGTGAACACTGAAGCTTTCTTT. Amino acids: CSVFRSGGVNTEAFF.